These 27 T cell receptor beta chains were sequenced from one sample in a study of blood T cells in healthy people across ages. Sample-barcoded 5' priming and a J-beta primer mix drove a second PCR of roughly 7 to 11 cycles. A single record per CDR3 protein comes from TCRdb applying MiXCR to the 5' RACE reads. The sample has approximately 900,000 distinct CDR3 sequences, 48% seen once. The sample comprised blood. These receptor sequences come from a man aged 25 to 40 in good health.

This clonotype turned up a few times. CDR3 amino acids: CASSPPSTPNEQYF. The DNA for the CDR3 is TGTGCCAGCAGCCCACCCAGTACTCCAAACGAGCAGTACTTC. The gene calls are TRBV7-2 and TRBJ2-4; D unresolved. The J call may be faulty, since TRBJ2-7 better matches the DNA end. CDR1 and CDR2 (germline): SGHTA, FQGNSA. The CDR3 has 14 residues.

The chain has TRBV7-2 and TRBJ1-1, with no clear D. The CDR3 sequence is 11 residues long. Looked up from germline, CDR1 is SGHTA and CDR2 is FQGNSA. Trimming pared 3 bases from V and 10 bases from J, leaving 9 bases between. As DNA, the CDR3 is TGTGCCAGCAGCTTCGGACGCGGAGCTTTCTTT. Translated: CASSFGRGAFF.

This clonotype has a handful of counts. This chain joins TRBV27 and TRBJ1-2; 12 bases map to TRBD1. Trimming took 2 bases from V and 6 from J; bases not matched to a gene: 10. CDR1 MNHEY and CDR2 SMNVEV come from the germline V gene (reference sequence). The CDR3 sequence is 17 residues long. DNA for the CDR3: TGTGCCAGCAGTTTAGCGCCCGGGACAGGGGGCTTTGATGGCTACACCTTC. Amino acid sequence: CASSLAPGTGGFDGYTF.

This clonotype was seen a handful of times. The V gene is TRBV10-3, the J gene TRBJ2-7, with a tentative D call TRBD1 (6 bases). CDR3 size: 16 residues. Trimming left V 0 bases short and J 5 bases short, with 17 bases between. CDR1 and CDR2 (germline): ENHRY, SYGVKD. The CDR3 sequence is CAISESSQGLFNEQYF. The CDR3 DNA follows: TGTGCCATCAGTGAGTCGAGTCAGGGGCTCTTCAACGAGCAGTACTTC.

The chain uses TRBV2 and TRBJ2-1, with 12 nucleotides matching TRBD2. V shed 3 bases, J shed 6 bases, and the junction held 6 bases outside the gene matches. The CDR3 totals 16 residues. Germline V gives CDR1 SNHLY, CDR2 FYNNEI. In nucleotides, the CDR3 is TGTGCCAGCAGTGATCTAGCGGGGGGGCGGAGCAATGAGCAGTTCTTC. The encoded protein is CASSDLAGGRSNEQFF. Filled out from reference TRBV2 and TRBJ2-1, the complete variable domain reads EPEVTQTPSHQVTQMGQEVILRCVPISNHLYFYWYRQILGQKVEFLVSFYNNEISEKSEIFDDQFSVERPDGSNFTLKIRSTKLEDSAMYFCASSDLAGGRSNEQFFGPGTRLTVL.

This clonotype was detected only once. This chain joins TRBV4-3 and TRBJ2-3; D perhaps matches TRBD1 (5 bases). The germline CDR1 and CDR2 sequences are LGHNA and YSLEER. The CDR3 is made up of 14 amino acids. The ends were cut back, 5 bases at V and 1 base at J, with 10 bases in the middle. CDR3 protein: CASSSRQRTDTQYF. CDR3 nucleotide sequence: TGCGCCAGCAGCTCAAGACAGCGCACAGATACGCAGTATTTT.

The CDR3, as DNA: TGTGCCAGCAGCTTAGGTCCCCTACAGCGGGGGCGGAGGGAGCTGTTTTTT. Translated: CASSLGPLQRGRRELFF. This rearrangement joins TRBV7-9 to TRBJ2-2, with 8 bases that match TRBD2. This CDR3 is 17 amino acids long. Per germline, CDR1 SEHNR and CDR2 FQNEAQ (reference sequence). With V trimmed by 1 base and J by 9 bases, 13 bases remained unmatched.

The chain joins TRBV30 to TRBJ2-1; no firm D call. Germline CDR1 reads GTSNPN; CDR2 reads SVGIG (reference sequence). The CDR3 contains 12 residues. Trimming cost V 2 bases and J 10 bases, with 12 bases left between them. The CDR3 is CAWSPRFREQFF. DNA for the CDR3: TGTGCCTGGAGTCCCCGTTTCCGGGAGCAGTTCTTC.

The V gene is TRBV3-1, the J gene TRBJ2-1; possible D gene TRBD2, 7 bases. The CDR3 consists of 13 residues. Trimming left V 5 bases short and J 9 bases short, with 14 bases between. Germline CDR1 LGHDT, CDR2 YNNKEL (reference sequence). The CDR3 DNA reads as TGTGCCAGCAGCACTCCGGGGGGCGGTGAGCAGTTCTTC. Translating it yields CASSTPGGGEQFF.

The gene calls are TRBV28 and TRBJ2-1, with D perhaps TRBD1 or TRBD2 (5 bases each). The assigned J gene may be wrong: the sequence end matches TRBJ2-7 better. Germline V gene sequence: CDR1 MDHEN, CDR2 SYDVKM. The CDR3 sequence is 17 residues long. The CDR3 nucleotides are TGTGCCAGCAGTTTACAGGGAACGGGACGCTCCTGCAATGAGCAGTACTTC. Translated, it gives CASSLQGTGRSCNEQYF.

V is TRBV25-1 and J is TRBJ1-2, with D unresolved. The CDR3 loop spans 15 amino acids. Trimming took 3 bases from V and 4 from J, leaving 15 bases between them. Germline V gene sequence: CDR1 MGHDK, CDR2 SYGVNS. The CDR3 nucleotides are TGTGCCAGCAGTGACCCGACCTCGATGTTCTATGGCTACACCTTC. Encoded protein: CASSDPTSMFYGYTF.

The chain has TRBV15 and TRBJ2-1; D is unresolved. Trimming cost V 5 bases and J 0 bases, with 23 bases left between them. Germline-derived CDR1 and CDR2 are LNHNV and YYDKDF (reference sequence). The length of the CDR3 is 19 residues. The CDR3 region is CATSPGPKPKTLSYNEQFF. The CDR3, as DNA: TGTGCCACCAGCCCGGGTCCCAAACCCAAAACACTCTCCTACAATGAGCAGTTCTTC.

This chain joins TRBV9 and TRBJ1-4, with D possibly matching TRBD1 (5 bases). The ends were cut back, 0 bases at V and 13 bases at J, with 16 bases in the middle. This CDR3 is 14 amino acids long. The V gene's germline CDR1 is SGDLS and CDR2 YYNGEE. The CDR3 protein is CASSVAGGRDGLFF. The CDR3 DNA reads TGTGCCAGCAGCGTAGCCGGTGGAAGGGACGGACTGTTTTTT.

V and J are TRBV4-3 and TRBJ2-5; 11 bases are shared with TRBD2. The ends lost 1 base at V and 1 base at J; junction bases unmatched: 2. The CDR3 contains 16 residues. Per germline, CDR1 LGHNA and CDR2 YSLEER. In nucleotides, the CDR3 is TGCGCCAGCAGCCAAGGACTAGCGGGACTCCAAGAGACCCAGTACTTC. Translated, it gives CASSQGLAGLQETQYF.

This chain joins TRBV6-5 and TRBJ2-5, with D maybe TRBD1 (6 bases). V lost 6 bases and J lost 1, with 9 bases in between. This CDR3 has 13 residues. Germline CDR1 reads MNHEY; CDR2 reads SVGAGI. CDR3 amino acids: CASRWDTQETQYF. As DNA, the CDR3 is TGTGCCAGCAGGTGGGACACCCAAGAGACCCAGTACTTC.

The sample holds a few counts of this clonotype. The chain carries TRBV7-2 and TRBJ2-1, with 7 positions matching TRBD1. CDR1 SGHTA and CDR2 FQGNSA come from the germline V gene. Trimming cost V 5 bases and J 3 bases; bases outside gene matches: 7. The CDR3 loop spans 15 amino acids. The CDR3 sequence: CASSLNRDSYNEQFF. CDR3 bases: TGTGCCAGCAGCCTAAACCGGGACAGCTACAATGAGCAGTTCTTC.

This sequence joins TRBV7-2 and TRBJ2-3; D gene uncertain. Germline CDR1 reads SGHTA; CDR2 reads FQGNSA. CDR3 size: 16 residues. The V end lost 5 bases, the J end lost 0 bases, and 15 bases lay between the germline ends. CDR3 in amino acids: CASSERIGGSTDTQYF. For the CDR3, the DNA is TGTGCCAGCAGCGAAAGGATAGGCGGAAGCACAGATACGCAGTATTTT.

The table lists this clonotype with a few counts. The gene calls are TRBV6-5 and TRBJ2-7; TRBD1 matches 8 bases. The germline gives CDR1 MNHEY, CDR2 SVGAGI. With 8 bases clipped from V and 4 bases from J, the junction kept 7 bases outside the gene matches. This CDR3 comprises 13 residues. CDR3 amino acids: CASVDRGRYEQYF. In nucleotides, the CDR3 is TGTGCCAGCGTTGACAGGGGACGGTACGAGCAGTACTTC.

This clonotype appeared once. The chain uses TRBV5-1 and TRBJ1-4; D may be TRBD1 (6 bases). The CDR3 totals 16 residues. V shed 1 base and J shed 1 base, with 11 bases lying between them. Germline CDR1 reads SGHRS; CDR2 reads YFSETQ. CDR3 sequence reads: CASSLQGRITNEKLFF. CDR3 bases: TGCGCCAGCAGCTTGCAGGGGCGGATAACTAATGAAAAACTGTTTTTT.

The chain's CDR3 is CSARAEWGVSLVAEAFF. CDR3 bases: TGCAGTGCTAGAGCAGAATGGGGGGTATCGCTTGTTGCTGAAGCTTTCTTT. This sequence joins TRBV20-1 and TRBJ1-1; a possible D gene is TRBD1 (5 bases). Trimming shortened V by 1 base and J by 6 bases, and 24 bases separated the two germline ends. The CDR3 spans 17 residues. Germline CDR1 is DFQATT and CDR2 is SNEGSKA (reference sequence).

V is TRBV5-1 and J is TRBJ1-1, with 7 bases lining up with TRBD1. Germline V gene sequence: CDR1 SGHRS, CDR2 YFSETQ. J gave up 0 bases and V 4 bases, and 6 bases lay outside the gene matches. The CDR3 runs to 15 residues. The CDR3: CASSPGDSLNTEAFF. As DNA, the CDR3 is TGCGCCAGCAGCCCCGGGGACAGCTTGAACACTGAAGCTTTCTTT.

This clonotype was picked up a small number of times. The rearrangement joins TRBV4-2 to TRBJ1-4; a possible D gene is TRBD1 (6 bases). Germline-derived CDR1 and CDR2 are LGHNA and YNFKEQ. V was trimmed by 0 bases and J by 7 bases, leaving 21 bases between them. The CDR3 totals 18 residues. The CDR3 coding sequence is TGTGCCAGCAGCCAAGAGAGTATACGGGGGGGGGCAGGTGAAAAACTGTTTTTT. It specifies CASSQESIRGGAGEKLFF.

This clonotype was seen ten or more times. The chain joins TRBV4-1 to TRBJ1-1; D is undetermined. The V end was cut by 5 bases, the J end by 3 bases, with 10 bases between. The CDR3 runs to 13 residues. The V gene's germline CDR1 is MGHRA and CDR2 YSYEKL. This chain's CDR3 is CASSWTGDTEAFF. CDR3 bases: TGCGCCAGCAGCTGGACCGGTGACACTGAAGCTTTCTTT.

The V and J genes are TRBV7-3 and TRBJ2-1; a possible D gene is TRBD2 (7 bases). The CDR3 runs to 14 residues. From germline, CDR1 is SGHTA and CDR2 FQGTGA. The germline V and J ends were trimmed by 5 bases and 6 bases, with 14 bases remaining between them. CDR3 bases: TGTGCCAGCAGCCCAAGACGGGGGGCCAATGAGCAGTTCTTC. As protein: CASSPRRGANEQFF.

The genes are TRBV28 and TRBJ2-1, with 7 bases that match TRBD2. Germline V gene sequence: CDR1 MDHEN, CDR2 SYDVKM. The junction had 7 bases not matched to a gene; V was cut back by 9 bases and J by 2 bases. The CDR3 sequence is 14 residues long. The CDR3 region has the DNA TGTGCCAGTGCTAGCGGTTCGACCTACAATGAGCAGTTCTTC. As protein: CASASGSTYNEQFF.

This clonotype appeared a single time. The chain recombines TRBV7-2 with TRBJ2-3; 9 bases fit TRBD2. The CDR3 has 17 amino acids. V shed 1 base, J shed 4 bases, and the junction held 9 bases outside the gene matches. Germline values: CDR1 SGHTA, CDR2 FQGNSA. The CDR3 bases are TGTGCCAGCAGCTTAGTCAGCCTAGCGGGGAGGGCAGATACGCAGTATTTT. Translated, it gives CASSLVSLAGRADTQYF.

This clonotype came up a few times. The V gene is TRBV4-1, the J gene TRBJ1-4, with D possibly TRBD1 on 6 matching bases. Germline V gene lookup returns CDR1 MGHRA and CDR2 YSYEKL. This CDR3 is built from 12 residues. The V gene lost 6 bases and the J gene lost 8 bases, with 10 bases spanning the gap. The CDR3 loop reads CASRQGSEKLFF. In nucleotides, the CDR3 is TGCGCCAGCAGACAGGGATCGGAAAAACTGTTTTTT.